This T cell receptor beta chain was recovered during a study of T cells in Graves' hyperthyroidism and ophthalmopathy. Whole-study results and caveats: The model anticipated ophthalmopathy a median around six months pre-onset. Clonotypes that were expanded in thyroid above 0.001 mostly appeared in blood too.

It was considered stable Graves' hyperthyroidism when ophthalmopathy did not progress within 18 months. From approximately 9.3 ml of fresh peripheral blood, PBMCs were isolated. Concerning this clonotype itself: Its antigen is not identified.

The junction had 7 bases not matched to a gene; V was cut back by 6 bases and J by 4 bases. The CDR3 sequence is 17 residues long. TCR beta CDR3 regions were amplified from RNA. With the HTBI primer set, the TCR CDR3 went through a first round of RT-PCR. Using its own MiXCR run on the multiplex PCR reads, TCRdb lists one record per CDR3 protein. Here the sample spans around 190,000 distinct CDR3 sequences, less than 20% being singletons. The TCR sequence derives from a woman aged 50 to 60 with Graves' hyperthyroidism. The sample was blood. The V call is TRBV12-3 or TRBV12-4, the J call TRBJ2-2, with 14 bases identical to TRBD2. The DNA for the CDR3 is TGTGCCAGCAGCAGACTAGCGGGAGGGAGGTTCACCGGGGAGCTGTTTTTT. It translates to CASSRLAGGRFTGELFF.